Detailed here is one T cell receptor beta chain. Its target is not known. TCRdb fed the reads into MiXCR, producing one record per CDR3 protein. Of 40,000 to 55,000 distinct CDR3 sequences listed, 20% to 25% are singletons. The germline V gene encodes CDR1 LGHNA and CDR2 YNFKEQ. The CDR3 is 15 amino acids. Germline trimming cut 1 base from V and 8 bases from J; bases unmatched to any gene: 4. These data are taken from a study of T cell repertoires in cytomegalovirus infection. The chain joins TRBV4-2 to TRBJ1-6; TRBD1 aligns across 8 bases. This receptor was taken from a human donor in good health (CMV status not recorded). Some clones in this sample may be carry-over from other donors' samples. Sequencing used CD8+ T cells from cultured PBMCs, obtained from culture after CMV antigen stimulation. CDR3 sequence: CASSQGGTGDSPLHF. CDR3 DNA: TGTGCCAGCAGCCAAGGTGGGACAGGAGATTCACCCCTCCACTTT.